The T cell receptor (beta chain) under discussion was sequenced for a study of blood T cell repertoires in COVID-19. Study-wide background: Specimens from acute and convalescent COVID-19 originated in the United States, Italy and Spain. Sample material is recorded as cDNA or gDNA derived from T cells, B-cell-depleted T cells, or PBMCs.

Authors' data handling: Amplification from reference gene primers served as the basis for estimated nucleated cell counts. Generated by immunoSEQ multiplex PCR, the TCRdb table keeps only in-frame clones and is missing some. V and J calls and clone size are copied from that table; D and trimming were computed from the DNA. The profile shows some 200,000 clones, 87% of them singletons. J lost 11 bases, V lost 0 bases, and 4 bases had no gene match. In germline, CDR1 is MNHEY, CDR2 SVGEGT. The CDR3 covers 13 residues. J is TRBJ1-1 and V is TRBV6-2 or TRBV6-3; 9 bases line up with TRBD1. This TCR derives from a woman aged 18-29 years who had recovered from COVID-19. The sample was peripheral blood. CDR3 residues: CASSYSGQGAAFF. CDR3 DNA: TGTGCCAGCAGTTACTCGGGACAGGGTGCGGCTTTCTTT.